This passage covers 9 T cell receptor beta chains from one sample sequenced in a study of response to subunit inactivated influenza vaccine. TCRdb called the RT-PCR reads again in MiXCR, with one record for every CDR3 protein. The sample shows around 470,000 distinct CDR3 sequences, 6.5% to 8% of them seen only once. This specimen consisted of PBMCs from blood, obtained about 23 months after vaccination. These receptors were obtained from a man aged 45 to 75 who received an inactivated influenza vaccine.

This clonotype showed up just a few times. The chain recombines TRBV20-1 with TRBJ2-3; D unclear. The CDR3 is made up of 14 amino acids. CDR1 and CDR2 from the germline V gene are DFQATT and SNEGSKA (reference sequence). V lost 5 bases and J 3 bases, leaving 15 bases between the germline ends. The CDR3 DNA follows: TGCAGTGCTCGCCCCCTTTTGGGGACAGATACGCAGTATTTT. Translated: CSARPLLGTDTQYF.

The chain combines TRBV21-1 with TRBJ2-7; TRBD2 was called by the table and not checked on the DNA. TRBV21-1 is assigned pseudogene status. The length of the CDR3 is 15 residues. The chain's CDR3 is CASPSGDRTPYEQYF. The CDR3 coding sequence is TGTGCCAGCCCCAGCGGAGACAGGACTCCTTACGAGCAGTACTTC.

In its sample, this clonotype was seen a few times. This chain joins TRBV5-1 and TRBJ1-1; D is perhaps TRBD1 (6 bases). The CDR3 spans 15 residues. The germline V and J ends were trimmed by 1 base and 5 bases, with 15 bases remaining between them. Germline CDR1 and CDR2: SGHRS and YFSETQ. As DNA, the CDR3 is TGCGCCAGCAGCTTGAAGGCCAGGGGAAAGACTGAAGCTTTCTTT. Translated: CASSLKARGKTEAFF.

The chain carries TRBV7-2 and TRBJ2-7, with D unclear. Per the germline V gene, CDR1 is SGHTA and CDR2 is FQGNSA. Trimming removed 3 bases from V and 2 bases from J, with 11 bases in between. The length of the CDR3 is 14 residues. The CDR3: CASSFGSLPYEQYF. The DNA of the CDR3 is TGTGCCAGCAGCTTTGGCAGTTTACCCTACGAGCAGTACTTC.

A remark on this clonotype: The junction differs from germline at one of its ends, possibly a read error. The chain combines TRBV28 with TRBJ2-1; D gene unclear. CDR1 is MDHEN and CDR2 is SYDVKM in the germline V gene. The CDR3 sequence is 14 residues long. CDR3 coding DNA: TGTGCCAGCAGTTTATATGGCGGTTACAATGAGGAGTTCTTC. Its translation: CASSLYGGYNEEFF.

In its sample, this clonotype was seen many times. CDR3 protein: CASSFPPTTGGGYTF. Here the CDR3 DNA reads TGCGCCAGCAGCTTCCCACCTACGACAGGGGGTGGCTACACCTTC. This chain connects TRBV5-1 to TRBJ1-2; 9 bases fit TRBD1. The germline CDR1 and CDR2 sequences are SGHRS and YFSETQ. The CDR3 length is 15 residues. V dropped 2 bases and J dropped 7; count of bases not matched to a gene: 9. Full variable domain (missing parts from reference TRBV5-1 and TRBJ1-2): KAGVTQTPRYLIKTRGQQVTLSCSPISGHRSVSWYQQTPGQGLQFLFEYFSETQRNKGNFPGRFSGRQFSNSRSEMNVSTLELGDSALYLCASSFPPTTGGGYTFGSGTRLTVV.

This clonotype came up many times. J is TRBJ2-7 and V is TRBV7-2; D uncertain. Germline V gene lookup returns CDR1 SGHTA and CDR2 FQGNSA. V was clipped by 4 bases and J by 5 bases, with 6 bases between them. The CDR3 is 11 amino acids. CDR3 in DNA: TGTGCCAGCAGCTCATATAACGAGCAGTACTTC. Its protein is CASSSYNEQYF.

The gene calls are TRBV18 and TRBJ2-2, with 8 bases aligning to TRBD1. The CDR3 runs 17 residues. Germline V gene data show CDR1 as KGHSH and CDR2 as LQKENI. Unmatched junction bases numbered 7, after V lost 3 bases and J lost 1 base. The CDR3 nucleotides read TGTGCCAGCTCACCTATGATCGGGACAGGGAACACCGGGGAGCTGTTTTTT. This codes for CASSPMIGTGNTGELFF.

V gene TRBV20-1 combines with J gene TRBJ2-3, with 9 bases fitting TRBD1. The ends lost 5 bases at V and 8 bases at J; junction bases unmatched: 17. This CDR3 region has 16 residues. Per germline, CDR1 DFQATT and CDR2 SNEGSKA (reference sequence). CDR3: CSAEPRDRVWSATQYF. DNA of the CDR3: TGCAGTGCTGAACCCCGGGACAGGGTGTGGTCGGCTACGCAGTATTTT.